These 14 T cell receptor beta chains came from one sample sequenced in a study of T-cell reconstitution after alpha-beta-depleted transplantation in children. The authors prepared the TCRbeta library with unique molecular identifiers. TCRdb ran MiXCR on the PCR reads and lists one entry per CDR3 protein. Of 450,000 to 600,000 distinct CDR3 sequences in the sample, under 12% were seen once. Sequencing was performed on PBMCs, taken before TCRalphabeta/CD19-depleted stem cell transplant. Every receptor here comes from a child aged 2-15 years with inherited bone marrow failure, due to receive a stem cell transplant.

At least ten counts were recorded for this clonotype. V usage is TRBV7-2 and J usage is TRBJ2-7; 9 bases agree with TRBD2. Trimming took 0 bases from V and 2 from J; bases not matched to a gene: 5. CDR1 is SGHTA and CDR2 is FQGNSA in the germline V gene. There are 16 residues in the CDR3. The CDR3 DNA reads TGTGCCAGCAGCTTAGCTGGGCTAGCGGGGACCTACGAGCAGTACTTC. It specifies CASSLAGLAGTYEQYF. The variable domain in full, completed from reference TRBV7-2 and TRBJ2-7, reads GAGVSQSPSNKVTEKGKDVELRCDPISGHTALYWYRQSLGQGLEFLIYFQGNSAPDKSGLPSDRFSAERTGGSVSTLTIQRTQQEDSAVYLCASSLAGLAGTYEQYFGPGTRLTVT.

V gene TRBV12-3 or TRBV12-4 combines with J gene TRBJ1-2; D uncertain. Trimming stripped 3 bases from V and 1 base from J, with 12 bases between. The CDR3 covers 15 residues. In nucleotides, the CDR3 is TGTGCCAGCAGTTTTTTCCCGGATTTTAACTATGGCTACACCTTC. It yields the protein CASSFFPDFNYGYTF.

At least ten counts were recorded for this clonotype. This chain joins TRBV2 and TRBJ2-1; TRBD2 matches at 7 bases. CDR1 SNHLY and CDR2 FYNNEI come from the germline V gene. Unmatched junction bases numbered 5, after V lost 4 bases and J lost 2 bases. The CDR3 contains 15 residues. The CDR3 loop is CASSGDYRAYNEQFF. The CDR3 coding sequence is TGTGCCAGCAGTGGGGACTATCGAGCCTACAATGAGCAGTTCTTC.

This clonotype was recorded at least ten times. The chain is built from TRBV5-6 and TRBJ2-7; 8 positions match TRBD1. Germline V gives CDR1 SGHDT, CDR2 YYEEEE. V was clipped by 6 bases and J by 1 base; unmatched bases: 12. CDR3 length: 16 residues. The CDR3 loop is CASMRRPGQESYEQYF. In DNA, the CDR3 is TGTGCCAGCATGAGACGGCCGGGACAGGAGTCCTACGAGCAGTACTTC.

At least ten counts were recorded for this clonotype. The V gene is TRBV12-3 or TRBV12-4, the J gene TRBJ2-5, with D unresolved. The CDR3 has 16 residues. V gave up 4 bases and J gave up 5 bases, with 20 bases separating them. Here the CDR3 reads CASSSLPLGSAETQYF. CDR3 coding DNA: TGTGCCAGCAGTTCCTTGCCGTTGGGGTCTGCCGAGACCCAGTACTTC.

The chain couples TRBV5-1 to TRBJ2-3, with D hard to call. The V end was cut by 4 bases, the J end by 4 bases, with 10 bases between. CDR3 size: 13 residues. Germline V gene data show CDR1 as SGHRS and CDR2 as YFSETQ. CDR3 nucleotide sequence: TGCGCCAGCAGCCGCGAGGTGCCAGATACGCAGTATTTT. It encodes CASSREVPDTQYF.

This clonotype was recorded many times. The V gene is TRBV20-1, the J gene TRBJ2-3, with D possibly TRBD2 on 6 matching bases. Germline loops: CDR1 DFQATT, CDR2 SNEGSKA (reference sequence). The V and J ends lost 0 bases and 4 bases respectively, with 17 bases between them. This CDR3 has 16 amino acids. The CDR3 DNA reads as TGCAGTGCTAGAGAAGATCCTAGCGCGGCGTCAGATACGCAGTATTTT. Its protein product is CSAREDPSAASDTQYF.

This clonotype was counted many times. This chain uses TRBV12-3 or TRBV12-4 with TRBJ1-5, with D unclear. This CDR3 is built from 17 residues. V shed 5 bases and J shed 2 bases, with 19 bases lying between them. CDR3 in DNA: TGTGCCAGCAGTGTTCGGACCGCGTTTGTGGGCAATCAGCCCCAGCATTTT. Residues: CASSVRTAFVGNQPQHF.

This sequence joins TRBV30 and TRBJ2-7, with D possibly being TRBD1 (6 bases). CDR3 length equals 13 residues. Trimming cost V 2 bases and J 2 bases, with 10 bases left between them. Germline CDR1 is GTSNPN and CDR2 is SVGIG (reference sequence). The CDR3 bases are TGTGCCTGGAGTCCGACAGGCCCCTACGAGCAGTACTTC. This codes for CAWSPTGPYEQYF.

A single count supports this clonotype. One base away lies a much larger clone, so this may be a sequencing read error. The chain is built from TRBV7-9 and TRBJ2-1; no reliable D call. This CDR3 is built from 15 residues. In germline, CDR1 is SEHNR, CDR2 FQNEAQ (reference sequence). The CDR3 DNA follows: TGTGCCAGCAGCTTCGCTTTGACCTCCTACGATGAGCAGTTCTTC. Encoded protein: CASSFALTSYDEQFF.

This clonotype was found a few times. The genes are TRBV12-3 or TRBV12-4 and TRBJ1-1; 10 bases fit TRBD1. V gave up 6 bases and J gave up 0 bases; unmatched junction bases: 13. The CDR3 length is 18 residues. CDR3 sequence (DNA): TGTGCCAGCAGCCCCGGACAGGGGGACCTTTGGATGAACACTGAAGCTTTCTTT. It codes for CASSPGQGDLWMNTEAFF.

About this clonotype itself: A much larger clone lies one base from this, so it may be a read error. CDR3: CATSDGTEGYEQYF. The CDR3 coding sequence is TGTGCCACCAGTGATGGGACAGAAGGCTACGAGCAGTACTTC. The V call is TRBV24-1, the J call TRBJ2-7, with TRBD1 identical over 7 bases. The J segment lost 3 bases and the V segment lost 3 bases, leaving 4 bases of the junction unmatched. CDR1 KGHDR and CDR2 SFDVKD come from the germline V gene. The length of the CDR3 is 14 residues.

This clonotype was found many times. V gene TRBV28 combines with J gene TRBJ2-7, with D possibly TRBD1 on 7 matching bases. The CDR3 has 14 amino acids. The ends were cut back, 3 bases at V and 3 bases at J, with 12 bases in the middle. Germline-derived CDR1 and CDR2 are MDHEN and SYDVKM. CDR3: CASSFPGGRYEQYF. The CDR3 region has the DNA TGTGCCAGCAGTTTCCCAGGGGGGCGCTACGAGCAGTACTTC.

Many counts were recorded for this clonotype. This chain uses TRBV6-5 with TRBJ2-7; no firm D call. Trimming cost V 2 bases and J 5 bases, with 10 bases left between them. This CDR3 contains 13 residues. CDR1 MNHEY and CDR2 SVGAGI come from the germline V gene. CDR3 DNA: TGTGCCAGCAGTTACAGGGCTGGCCACGAGCAGTACTTC. It is translated as CASSYRAGHEQYF.